This entry features one TCR beta chain sequence. In the source study's methods: Estimates of nucleated cell counts were drawn from the amplification of reference gene primers. The data were produced by immunoSEQ multiplex PCR, yet TCRdb's version contains in-frame clones alone and is incomplete. V and J calls and clone size are as listed in that table; D and trimming were resolved from the DNA. The sample consists of under 200,000 clones, about nine tenths of them appearing once. These data come from a study of blood T cell repertoires in COVID-19. The age range of participants was 18 to 89 years, with residence in more than 20 US areas. Clinical history reported by participants formed the basis on which cohorts were assigned. V was pared by 5 bases and J by 2 bases, with 1 base of the junction left unmatched. Germline V CDR1 and CDR2: MDHEN, SYDVKM. The CDR3 has 15 residues.

The V and J genes are TRBV28 and TRBJ2-6; 9 bases align to TRBD1. The sequence came from a woman under 30 who had recovered from COVID-19. Material: PBMCs or T cells enriched from blood (not recorded which). The CDR3 loop reads CASSGQGPGANVLTF. The CDR3, as DNA: TGTGCCAGCAGTGGACAGGGGCCTGGGGCCAACGTCCTGACTTTC.